This TCR beta chain was observed in a study of patients and donors after allogeneic stem cell transplantation. TCRdb re-called the RT-PCR reads through MiXCR, storing one row per CDR3 protein. The sample records about 160,000 distinct CDR3 sequences, approximately 31% being singletons. The V end was cut by 6 bases, the J end by 5 bases, with 14 bases between. The CDR3 length is 14 residues. This clonotype was observed a handful of times. The chain uses TRBV12-3 or TRBV12-4 and TRBJ2-1; D remains unclear. The receptor was derived from a human donor who was either an allogeneic HSCT recipient or a stem cell or donor lymphocyte infusion donor (not recorded which). It is not recorded whose cells these are; they may come from a transplant donor. The source material was blood, either unsorted or a sorted T cell fraction (not recorded which). CDR3 sequence reads: CASSLRPGDNEQFF. CDR3 sequence (DNA): TGTGCCAGCAGCCTACGTCCGGGTGACAATGAGCAGTTCTTC.